These 4 T cell receptor beta chains originate from one sample sequenced in a study of T cell changes during pregnancy in multiple sclerosis. Libraries were prepared by immunoSEQ multiplex PCR; TCRdb keeps only in-frame clonotypes and omits some of them. The table has nearly 110,000 clones, about 90% seen once. The sequences come from peripheral blood, collected after pregnancy. These receptors were obtained from a female donor with multiple sclerosis, enrolled in a pregnancy study.

V gene TRBV30 combines with J gene TRBJ2-7; 10 nucleotides match TRBD2. Germline V gives CDR1 GTSNPN, CDR2 SVGIG (reference sequence). CDR3 size: 14 residues. Trimming removed 2 bases from V and 5 bases from J; junction bases left unmatched: 6. In DNA, the CDR3 is TGTGCCTGGAGTTGGCTAGCGGGAGTTGACGAGCAGTACTTC. This codes for CAWSWLAGVDEQYF.

CDR3 DNA sequence: TGCGCCAGCAGCTTGGCAAGTGAGACCGGGGAGCTGTTTTTT. It translates to CASSLASETGELFF. This chain links TRBV5-1 with TRBJ2-2, with D unclear. Germline V gene data show CDR1 as SGHRS and CDR2 as YFSETQ. The CDR3 is 14 amino acids. V lost 0 bases to trimming and J lost 5 bases, with 8 bases between them.

The V and J genes are TRBV5-1 and TRBJ2-7, with D possibly TRBD1 on 6 matching bases. Germline V gene lookup returns CDR1 SGHRS and CDR2 YFSETQ. There are 14 residues in the CDR3. Trimming pared 4 bases from V and 2 bases from J, leaving 13 bases between. CDR3: CASSPRDTAYEQYF. In DNA form, the CDR3 reads TGCGCCAGCAGCCCTCGGGACACAGCCTACGAGCAGTACTTC.

The J gene is TRBJ2-1, the V gene TRBV2, with 7 bases fitting TRBD2. This CDR3 has 15 residues. Germline CDR1 is SNHLY and CDR2 is FYNNEI. With 5 bases clipped from V and 7 bases from J, the junction kept 11 bases outside the gene matches. CDR3: CASSPGGSLWNEQFF. The CDR3 bases are TGTGCCAGCAGTCCGGGGGGATCGCTTTGGAATGAGCAGTTCTTC.